A selection of T cell receptor beta chains follows, all from one sample in a study of cytomegalovirus exposure and HLA in healthy donors. Libraries were prepared by immunoSEQ multiplex PCR; TCRdb keeps only in-frame clonotypes and omits some of them. The table records roughly 99,000 clones, around four fifths of them present only once. Input material: PBMCs. The receptors were sampled from a man under 40 in good health and CMV-seronegative. Each CDR3 is given with its conserved first and last residue. A D gene is named only where the DNA matches it firmly. A row's size may be missing; if present it is once, few, many or a size class.

TGTGCCAGCAGTGGGGGACAGGGGGCTCAGGATCAGCCCCAGCATTTT,CASSGGQGAQDQPQHF,TRBV25-1,TRBJ1-5,16,NA,TRBD1
TGCGCCAGCAGCCTAGATTATAGCAATCAGCCCCAGCATTTT,CASSLDYSNQPQHF,TRBV5-1,TRBJ1-5,14,NA,NA
TGTGCCAGCAGCTTAGGGATCTCAGGGGGAGGTCGAGGCACTGAAGCTTTCTTT,CASSLGISGGGRGTEAFF,TRBV7-9,TRBJ1-1,18,once,TRBD1
TGTGCCAGCAGCTCCATGCGGGGGGGGGAGCAGTATTTT,CASSSMRGGEQYF,TRBV7-3,TRBJ2-3,13,once,TRBD2
TGTGCCAGCAGCCCTAGTCATGGTTCAGAGTACTACACCTTC,CASSPSHGSEYYTF,TRBV11-2,TRBJ1-2,14,NA,NA
TGTGCCAGCTCACCCCAGGGGAGCTATAGCAATCAGCCCCAGCATTTT,CASSPQGSYSNQPQHF,TRBV18,TRBJ1-5,16,NA,NA
TGTGCCAGCAGCTTGGAGGACAGGCCTTCCTACGAGCAGTACTTC,CASSLEDRPSYEQYF,TRBV5-4,TRBJ2-7,15,few,TRBD1
TGCAGCCCCTCCGGGACAGTGAACACTGAAGCTTTCTTT,CSPSGTVNTEAFF,TRBV29-1,TRBJ1-1,13,NA,TRBD1
TGCAGCGTCCCGGGACAGGGGGTAGAGCAGTACTTC,CSVPGQGVEQYF,TRBV29-1,TRBJ2-7,12,few,TRBD1
TGTGCCAGCAGTGAGCGTAGACAGGGCGATCAGCCCCAGCATTTT,CASSERRQGDQPQHF,TRBV2,TRBJ1-5,15,few,TRBD1
TGTTCCAGCAGCGAGACAGGGGGGCTAGCGGGAGGTGAGCAGTTCTTC,CSSSETGGLAGGEQFF,TRBV7-9,TRBJ2-1,16,NA,TRBD2
TGTGCCTGGAGTGTTGGCGCGGGGGGGGGCCAAGAGACCCAGTACTTC,CAWSVGAGGGQETQYF,TRBV30,TRBJ2-5,16,NA,TRBD2
TGTGCCAGCAGCTCGGAGGGCTTGTATAGCAATCAGCCCCAGCATTTT,CASSSEGLYSNQPQHF,TRBV7-8,TRBJ1-5,16,NA,NA
TGTGCCAGTAGTAATAACAGGGGGAGTTGGAACACTGAAGCTTTCTTT,CASSNNRGSWNTEAFF,TRBV19,TRBJ1-1,16,NA,TRBD1
TGTGCCTGGACCCGTGACAGGGGGCGTACTGAAGCTTTCTTT,CAWTRDRGRTEAFF,TRBV30,TRBJ1-1,14,NA,TRBD1
TGTGCCAGCAGGCCGGGATTGGACAGGCGGAACACTGAAGCTTTCTTT,CASRPGLDRRNTEAFF,TRBV27,TRBJ1-1,16,few,TRBD1
TGTGCCAGCAGTGAAGCAGGAGGATACTCCTACGAGCAGTACTTC,CASSEAGGYSYEQYF,TRBV6-1,TRBJ2-7,15,NA,NA
TGTGCCAGCAGTGACGCCAGGAGGGCCAAAAACATTCAGTACTTC,CASSDARRAKNIQYF,TRBV2,TRBJ2-4,15,NA,NA
TGTGCCAGCAGCTTAAATGGCATCCAAGAGACCCAGTACTTC,CASSLNGIQETQYF,TRBV11-3,TRBJ2-5,14,NA,NA
TGTGCCAGCAGTCGCCCCTTACTAGCGGGAGGGCCCTACGAGCAGTACTTC,CASSRPLLAGGPYEQYF,TRBV28,TRBJ2-7,17,NA,TRBD2
TGTGCCAGCAGTTTAATTACAGGGGGCAATGAAAAACTGTTTTTT,CASSLITGGNEKLFF,TRBV28,TRBJ1-4,15,NA,TRBD1
TGCGCCAGCATTGAGGGCATGAGGTACACAGATACGCAGTATTTT,CASIEGMRYTDTQYF,TRBV5-1,TRBJ2-3,15,few,NA
TGTGCCAGCAGCTCCGGTGACAGGTTTACAGATACGCAGTATTTT,CASSSGDRFTDTQYF,TRBV7-9,TRBJ2-3,15,NA,NA
TGTGCCAGCAGCTTACGACTAAGGGGGACCGGGGAGCTGTTTTTT,CASSLRLRGTGELFF,TRBV7-9,TRBJ2-2,15,NA,NA
TGTGCCAGCAGCAGACAGGGGGCTGGGAACACTGAAGCTTTCTTT,CASSRQGAGNTEAFF,TRBV7-9,TRBJ1-1,15,NA,TRBD1
TGTGCCAGCAGCCTAACGGGAGGGCCTCTGGACATTCAGTACTTC,CASSLTGGPLDIQYF,TRBV7-9,TRBJ2-4,15,once,TRBD2